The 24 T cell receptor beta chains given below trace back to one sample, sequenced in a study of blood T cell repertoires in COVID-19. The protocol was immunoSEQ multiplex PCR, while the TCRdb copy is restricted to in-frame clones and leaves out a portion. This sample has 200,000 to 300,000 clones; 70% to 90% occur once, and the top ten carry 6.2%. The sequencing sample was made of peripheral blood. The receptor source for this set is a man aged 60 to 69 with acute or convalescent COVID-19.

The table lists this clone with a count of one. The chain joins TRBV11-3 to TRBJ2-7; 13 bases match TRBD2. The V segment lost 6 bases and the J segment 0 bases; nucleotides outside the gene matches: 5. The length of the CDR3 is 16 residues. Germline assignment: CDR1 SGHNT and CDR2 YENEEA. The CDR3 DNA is TGTGCCAGCAGTGCGACTAGCGGGAGGAGCTCCTACGAGCAGTACTTC. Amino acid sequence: CASSATSGRSSYEQYF.

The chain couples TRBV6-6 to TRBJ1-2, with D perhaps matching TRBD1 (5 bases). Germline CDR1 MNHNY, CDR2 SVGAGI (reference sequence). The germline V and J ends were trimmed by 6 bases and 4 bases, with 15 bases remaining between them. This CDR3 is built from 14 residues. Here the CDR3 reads CASSYPTGGYGYTF. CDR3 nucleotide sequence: TGTGCCAGCAGCTACCCTACAGGCGGCTATGGCTACACCTTC.

CDR3 sequence: CASRRGEKLFF. The CDR3 DNA sequence: TGTGCCAGTAGAAGGGGGGAAAAACTGTTTTTT. V is TRBV19 and J is TRBJ1-4; D possibly corresponds to TRBD1 (6 bases). Trimming removed 6 bases at V and 8 bases at J, with 7 bases between. Germline CDR1 reads LNHDA; CDR2 reads SQIVND (reference sequence). The CDR3 covers 11 residues.

The CDR3, as DNA: TGTGCCAGCAGGCCCATACCGGGACAGTCCTACGAGCAGTACTTC. Encoded protein: CASRPIPGQSYEQYF. The V gene is TRBV6-6, the J gene TRBJ2-7; TRBD1 aligns across 7 bases. This CDR3 is 15 amino acids long. Germline-derived CDR1 and CDR2 are MNHNY and SVGAGI (reference sequence). Trimming removed 6 bases from V and 1 base from J; junction bases left unmatched: 9.

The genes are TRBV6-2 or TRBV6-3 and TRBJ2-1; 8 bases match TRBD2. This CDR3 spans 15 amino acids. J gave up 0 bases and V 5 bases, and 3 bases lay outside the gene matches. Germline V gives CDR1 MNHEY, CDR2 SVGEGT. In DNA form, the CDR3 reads TGTGCCAGCAGTCCCAGCGGGAGCTCCTACAATGAGCAGTTCTTC. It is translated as CASSPSGSSYNEQFF.

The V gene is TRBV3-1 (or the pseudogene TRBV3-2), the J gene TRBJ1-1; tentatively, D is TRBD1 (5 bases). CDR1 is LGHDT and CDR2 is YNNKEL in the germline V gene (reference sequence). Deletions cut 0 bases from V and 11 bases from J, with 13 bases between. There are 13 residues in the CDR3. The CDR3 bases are TGTGCCAGCAGCCAAGACTGGGGCACCGGGGCTTTCTTT. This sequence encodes CASSQDWGTGAFF.

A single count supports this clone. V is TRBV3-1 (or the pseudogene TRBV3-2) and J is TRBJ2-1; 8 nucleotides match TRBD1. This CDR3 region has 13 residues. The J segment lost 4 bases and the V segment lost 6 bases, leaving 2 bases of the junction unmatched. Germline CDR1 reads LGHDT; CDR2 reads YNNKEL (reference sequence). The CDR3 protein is CASRGQGYNEQFF. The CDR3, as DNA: TGTGCCAGCAGAGGACAGGGATACAATGAGCAGTTCTTC.

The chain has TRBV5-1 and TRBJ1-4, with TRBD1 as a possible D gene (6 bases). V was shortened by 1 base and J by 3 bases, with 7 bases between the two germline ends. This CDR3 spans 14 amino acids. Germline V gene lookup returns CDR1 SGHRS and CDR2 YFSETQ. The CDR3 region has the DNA TGCGCCAGCAGCTTGAACAGGGCTAATGAAAAACTGTTTTTT. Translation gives CASSLNRANEKLFF.

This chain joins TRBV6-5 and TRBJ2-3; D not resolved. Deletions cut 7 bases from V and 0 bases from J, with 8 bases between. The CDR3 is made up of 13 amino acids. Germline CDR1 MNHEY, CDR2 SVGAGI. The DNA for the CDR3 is TGTGCCAGCAACTCCGGGAGCACAGATACGCAGTATTTT. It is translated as CASNSGSTDTQYF.

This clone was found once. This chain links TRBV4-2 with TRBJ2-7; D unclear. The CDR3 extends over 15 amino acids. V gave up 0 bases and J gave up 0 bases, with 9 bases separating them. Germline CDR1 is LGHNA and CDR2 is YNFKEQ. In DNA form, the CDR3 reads TGTGCCAGCAGCCAAGAAAGTCGCGGCTCCTACGAGCAGTACTTC. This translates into CASSQESRGSYEQYF.

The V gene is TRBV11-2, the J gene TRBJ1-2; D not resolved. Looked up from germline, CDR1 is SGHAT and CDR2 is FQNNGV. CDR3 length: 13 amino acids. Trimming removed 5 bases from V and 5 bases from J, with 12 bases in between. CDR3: CASSPGRDYGYTF. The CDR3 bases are TGTGCCAGCAGCCCGGGAAGGGATTATGGCTACACCTTC.

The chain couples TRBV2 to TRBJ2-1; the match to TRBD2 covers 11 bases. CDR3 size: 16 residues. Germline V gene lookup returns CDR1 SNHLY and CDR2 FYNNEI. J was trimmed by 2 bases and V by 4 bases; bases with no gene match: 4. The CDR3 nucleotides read TGTGCCAGCAGTGCCACTAGCGGGAGACCCTACAATGAGCAGTTCTTC. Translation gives CASSATSGRPYNEQFF.

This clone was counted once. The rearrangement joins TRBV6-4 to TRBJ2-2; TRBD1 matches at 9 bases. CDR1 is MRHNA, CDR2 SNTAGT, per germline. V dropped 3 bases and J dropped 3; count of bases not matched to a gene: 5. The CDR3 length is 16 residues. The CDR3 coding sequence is TGTGCCAGCAGTGAAGGGACAGGGCGGTACACCGGGGAGCTGTTTTTT. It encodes CASSEGTGRYTGELFF.

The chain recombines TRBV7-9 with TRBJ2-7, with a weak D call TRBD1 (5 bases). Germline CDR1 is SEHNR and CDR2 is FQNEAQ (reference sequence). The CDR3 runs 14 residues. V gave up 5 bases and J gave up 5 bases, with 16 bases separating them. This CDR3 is CASSPRVGSNEQYF. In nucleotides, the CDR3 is TGTGCCAGCAGCCCCAGGGTCGGTAGCAACGAGCAGTACTTC.

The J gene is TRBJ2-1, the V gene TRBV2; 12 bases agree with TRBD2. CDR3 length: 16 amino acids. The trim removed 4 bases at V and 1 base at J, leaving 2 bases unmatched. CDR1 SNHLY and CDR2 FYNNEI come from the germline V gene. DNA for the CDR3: TGTGCCAGCAGTGTTCTAGCGGGAGGGTCCTACAATGAGCAGTTCTTC. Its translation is CASSVLAGGSYNEQFF.

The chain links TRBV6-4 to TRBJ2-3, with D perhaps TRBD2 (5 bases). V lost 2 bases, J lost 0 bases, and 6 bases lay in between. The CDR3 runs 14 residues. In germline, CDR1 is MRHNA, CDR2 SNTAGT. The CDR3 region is CASSDGSSTDTQYF. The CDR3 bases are TGTGCCAGCAGTGACGGGAGCAGCACAGATACGCAGTATTTT.

The CDR3 bases are TGTGCCAGCAGTGGAAAAAGGTCAGCTAGCGGGTCTGCAGATACGCAGTATTTT. Its translation is CASSGKRSASGSADTQYF. The V and J genes are TRBV6-1 and TRBJ2-3; 8 bases are shared with TRBD2. The CDR3 is made up of 18 amino acids. The trim removed 4 bases at V and 4 bases at J, leaving 16 bases unmatched. CDR1 MNHNS and CDR2 SASEGT come from the germline V gene.

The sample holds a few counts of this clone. The CDR3 coding sequence is TGCGCCAGCAGCTTGGGGGGAGGTAATGAAAAACTGTTTTTT. This sequence encodes CASSLGGGNEKLFF. This chain joins TRBV5-1 and TRBJ1-4, with D uncertain. Germline lookup yields CDR1 SGHRS and CDR2 YFSETQ. This CDR3 comprises 14 residues. V lost 0 bases and J 4 bases, leaving 7 bases between the germline ends.

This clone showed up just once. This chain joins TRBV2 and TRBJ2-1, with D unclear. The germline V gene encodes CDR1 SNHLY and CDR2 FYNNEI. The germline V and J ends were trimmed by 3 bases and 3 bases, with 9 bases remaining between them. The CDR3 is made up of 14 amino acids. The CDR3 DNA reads TGTGCCAGCAGTGAGGTGAGCATCTACAATGAGCAGTTCTTC. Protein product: CASSEVSIYNEQFF.

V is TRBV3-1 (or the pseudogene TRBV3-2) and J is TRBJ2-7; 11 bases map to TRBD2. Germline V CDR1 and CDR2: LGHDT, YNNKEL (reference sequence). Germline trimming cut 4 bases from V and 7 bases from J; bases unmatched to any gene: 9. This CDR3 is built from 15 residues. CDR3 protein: CASSPGLAEGLEQYF. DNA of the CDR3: TGTGCCAGCAGCCCGGGACTAGCGGAGGGCCTGGAGCAGTACTTC.

Here the CDR3 reads CASSIQDSNQPQHF. CDR3 bases: TGTGCCAGTAGTATTCAGGATAGCAATCAGCCCCAGCATTTT. The chain employs TRBV19 and TRBJ1-5; D uncertain. Per germline, CDR1 LNHDA and CDR2 SQIVND (reference sequence). The CDR3 length is 14 residues. Trimming removed 3 bases from V and 0 bases from J, with 6 bases in between.

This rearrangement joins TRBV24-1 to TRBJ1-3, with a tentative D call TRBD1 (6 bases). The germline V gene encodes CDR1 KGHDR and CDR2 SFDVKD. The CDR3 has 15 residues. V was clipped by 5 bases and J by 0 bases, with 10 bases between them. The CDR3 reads CATSGPGVSGNTIYF. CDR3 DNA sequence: TGTGCCACCAGTGGACCAGGGGTCTCTGGAAACACCATATATTTT.

The CDR3 loop reads CASSIPSADEQYF. The CDR3 region has the DNA TGTGCCAGTAGTATTCCTAGCGCGGACGAGCAGTACTTC. This chain links TRBV19 with TRBJ2-7; D is possibly TRBD2 (6 bases). V lost 3 bases and J 5 bases, leaving 11 bases between the germline ends. In germline, CDR1 is LNHDA, CDR2 SQIVND (reference sequence). This CDR3 is 13 amino acids long.

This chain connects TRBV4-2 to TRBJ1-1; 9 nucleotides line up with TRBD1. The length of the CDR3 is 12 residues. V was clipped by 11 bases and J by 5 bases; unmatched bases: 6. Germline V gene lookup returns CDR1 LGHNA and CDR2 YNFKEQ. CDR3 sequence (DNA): TGTGCCGTGGGACAGGGAGGGACTGAAGCTTTCTTT. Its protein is CAVGQGGTEAFF.